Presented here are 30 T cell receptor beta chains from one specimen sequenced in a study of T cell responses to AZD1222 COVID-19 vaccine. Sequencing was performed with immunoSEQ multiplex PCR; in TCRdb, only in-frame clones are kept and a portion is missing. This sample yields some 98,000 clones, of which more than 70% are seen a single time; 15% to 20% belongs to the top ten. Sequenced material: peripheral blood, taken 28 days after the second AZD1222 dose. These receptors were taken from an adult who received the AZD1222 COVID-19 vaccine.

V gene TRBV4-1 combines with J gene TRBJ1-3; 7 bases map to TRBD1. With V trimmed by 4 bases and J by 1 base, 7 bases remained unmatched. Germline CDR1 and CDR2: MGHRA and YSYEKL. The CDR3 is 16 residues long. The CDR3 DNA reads TGCGCCAGCAGCCGCGGACAGGTTAATTCTGGAAACACCATATATTTT. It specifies CASSRGQVNSGNTIYF.

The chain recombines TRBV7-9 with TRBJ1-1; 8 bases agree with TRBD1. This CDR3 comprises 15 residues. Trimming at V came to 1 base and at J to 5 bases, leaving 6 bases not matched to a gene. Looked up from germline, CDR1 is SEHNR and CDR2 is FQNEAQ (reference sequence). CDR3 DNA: TGTGCCAGCAGCTTAGGAGCAGGGGGCGCGACTGAAGCTTTCTTT. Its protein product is CASSLGAGGATEAFF.

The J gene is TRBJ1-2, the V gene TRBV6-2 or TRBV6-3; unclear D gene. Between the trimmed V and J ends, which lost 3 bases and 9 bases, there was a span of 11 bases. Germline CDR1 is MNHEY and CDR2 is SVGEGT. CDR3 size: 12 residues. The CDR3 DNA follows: TGTGCCAGCAGTTATCAAGAGAGACGCTACACCTTC. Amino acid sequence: CASSYQERRYTF.

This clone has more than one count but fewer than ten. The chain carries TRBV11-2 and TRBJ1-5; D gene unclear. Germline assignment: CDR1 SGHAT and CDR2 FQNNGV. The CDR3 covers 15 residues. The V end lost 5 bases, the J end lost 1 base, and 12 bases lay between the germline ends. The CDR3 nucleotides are TGTGCCAGCAGCCTAGGGCCCCTCAGCAATCAGCCCCAGCATTTT. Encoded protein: CASSLGPLSNQPQHF.

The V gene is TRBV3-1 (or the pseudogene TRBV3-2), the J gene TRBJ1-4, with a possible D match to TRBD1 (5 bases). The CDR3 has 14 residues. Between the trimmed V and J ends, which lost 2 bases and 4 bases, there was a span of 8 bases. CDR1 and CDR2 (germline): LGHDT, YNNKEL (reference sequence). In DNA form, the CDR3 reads TGTGCCAGCAGCCAACGGGGCAGTAATGAAAAACTGTTTTTT. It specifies CASSQRGSNEKLFF.

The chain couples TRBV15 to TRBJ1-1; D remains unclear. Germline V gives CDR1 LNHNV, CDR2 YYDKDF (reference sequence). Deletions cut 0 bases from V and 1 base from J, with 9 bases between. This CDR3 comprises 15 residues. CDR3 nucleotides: TGTGCCACCAGCAGAGATGGAGGGAAGAACACTGAAGCTTTCTTT. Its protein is CATSRDGGKNTEAFF.

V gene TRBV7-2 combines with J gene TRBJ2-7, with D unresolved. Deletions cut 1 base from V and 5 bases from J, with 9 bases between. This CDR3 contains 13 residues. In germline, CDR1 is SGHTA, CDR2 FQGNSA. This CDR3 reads CASSLVFGHEQYF. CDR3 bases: TGTGCCAGCAGCTTAGTATTTGGGCACGAGCAGTACTTC.

The CDR3 sequence: CASSLLKSGSDEQYF. As DNA, the CDR3 is TGTGCCAGCAGCCTACTAAAGAGCGGGAGCGACGAGCAGTACTTC. The rearrangement uses TRBV7-2 and TRBJ2-7, with 8 nucleotides matching TRBD2. The germline V gene has CDR1 SGHTA and CDR2 FQGNSA. J gave up 5 bases and V 5 bases, and 11 bases lay outside the gene matches. The CDR3 spans 15 residues.

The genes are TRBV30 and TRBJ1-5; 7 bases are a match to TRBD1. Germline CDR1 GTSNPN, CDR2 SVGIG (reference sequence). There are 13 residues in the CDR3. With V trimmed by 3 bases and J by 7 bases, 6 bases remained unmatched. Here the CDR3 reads CAWSFDRAQPQHF. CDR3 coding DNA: TGTGCCTGGAGCTTTGACAGGGCGCAGCCCCAGCATTTT.

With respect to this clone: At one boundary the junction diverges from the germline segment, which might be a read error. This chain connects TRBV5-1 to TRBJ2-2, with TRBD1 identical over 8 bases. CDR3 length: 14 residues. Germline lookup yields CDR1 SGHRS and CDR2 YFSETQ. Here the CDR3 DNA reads TGCGCCAGCAGCTGGACAGGGAACGCCGGGGAGCTGTTTTTT. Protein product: CASSWTGNAGELFF.

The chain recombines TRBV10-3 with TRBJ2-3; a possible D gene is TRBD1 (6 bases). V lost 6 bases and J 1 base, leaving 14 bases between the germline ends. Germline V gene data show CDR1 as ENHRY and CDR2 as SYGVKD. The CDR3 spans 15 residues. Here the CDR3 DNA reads TGTGCCATCAGGCCCCCGGCAGGGGGCACAGATACGCAGTATTTT. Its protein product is CAIRPPAGGTDTQYF.

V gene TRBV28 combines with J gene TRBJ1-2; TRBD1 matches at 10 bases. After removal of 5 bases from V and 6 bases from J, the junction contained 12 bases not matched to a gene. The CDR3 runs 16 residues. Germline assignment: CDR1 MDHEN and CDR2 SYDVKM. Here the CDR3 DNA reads TGTGCCAGCAGTCAGTTATCCGGGACAGGGGCTCATGGCTACACCTTC. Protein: CASSQLSGTGAHGYTF.

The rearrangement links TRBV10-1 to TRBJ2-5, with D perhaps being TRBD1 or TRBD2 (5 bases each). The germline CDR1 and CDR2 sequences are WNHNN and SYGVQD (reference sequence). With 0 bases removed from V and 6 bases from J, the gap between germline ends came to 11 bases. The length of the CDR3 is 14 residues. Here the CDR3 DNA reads TGCGCCAGCAGTGAGTCAGGGACCACCCAGACCCAGTACTTC. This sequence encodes CASSESGTTQTQYF.

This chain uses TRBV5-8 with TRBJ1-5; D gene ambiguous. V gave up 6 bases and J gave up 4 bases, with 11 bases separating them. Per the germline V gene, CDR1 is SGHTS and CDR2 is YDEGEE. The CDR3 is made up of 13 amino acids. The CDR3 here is CASNRARNQPQHF. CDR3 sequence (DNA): TGTGCCAGCAATCGGGCACGGAATCAGCCCCAGCATTTT.

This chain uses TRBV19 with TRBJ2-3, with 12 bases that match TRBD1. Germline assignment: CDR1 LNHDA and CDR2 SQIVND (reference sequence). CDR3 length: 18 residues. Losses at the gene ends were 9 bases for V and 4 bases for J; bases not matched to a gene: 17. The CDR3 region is CASRRRGTGGNGADTQYF. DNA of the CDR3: TGTGCCAGCCGGAGACGCGGGACAGGGGGCAACGGGGCAGATACGCAGTATTTT.

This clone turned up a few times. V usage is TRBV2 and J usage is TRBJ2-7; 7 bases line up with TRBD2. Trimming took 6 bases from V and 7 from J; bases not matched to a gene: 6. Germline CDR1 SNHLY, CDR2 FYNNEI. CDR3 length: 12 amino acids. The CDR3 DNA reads TGTGCCAGCAGGCGGACTAGTCAAGAGCAGTACTTC. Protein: CASRRTSQEQYF.

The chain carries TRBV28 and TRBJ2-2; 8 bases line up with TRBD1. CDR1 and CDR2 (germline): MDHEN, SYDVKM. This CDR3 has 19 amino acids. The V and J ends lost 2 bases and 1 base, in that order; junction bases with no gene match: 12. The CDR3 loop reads CASSLGSHYGTGNTGELFF. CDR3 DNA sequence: TGTGCCAGCAGTTTAGGTTCACATTACGGGACAGGGAACACCGGGGAGCTGTTTTTT.

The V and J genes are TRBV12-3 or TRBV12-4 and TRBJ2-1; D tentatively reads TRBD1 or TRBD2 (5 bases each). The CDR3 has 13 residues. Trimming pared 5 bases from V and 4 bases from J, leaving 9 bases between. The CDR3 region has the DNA TGTGCCAGCAGTCTAGGGGAGTACAATGAGCAGTTCTTC. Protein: CASSLGEYNEQFF.

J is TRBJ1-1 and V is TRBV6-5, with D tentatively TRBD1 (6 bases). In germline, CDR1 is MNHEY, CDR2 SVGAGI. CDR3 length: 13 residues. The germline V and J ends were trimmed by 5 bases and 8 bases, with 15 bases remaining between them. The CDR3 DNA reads TGTGCCAGCAGTCTTATGAGGGGGGACGAAGCTTTCTTT. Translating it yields CASSLMRGDEAFF.

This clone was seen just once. The CDR3 loop reads CASSQENSGFGYTF. CDR3 bases: TGCGCCAGCAGCCAAGAAAATTCCGGTTTTGGCTACACCTTC. The rearrangement links TRBV4-1 to TRBJ1-2; D gene unclear. CDR1 is MGHRA, CDR2 YSYEKL, per germline. The CDR3 loop spans 14 amino acids. V shed 0 bases and J shed 7 bases, with 12 bases lying between them.

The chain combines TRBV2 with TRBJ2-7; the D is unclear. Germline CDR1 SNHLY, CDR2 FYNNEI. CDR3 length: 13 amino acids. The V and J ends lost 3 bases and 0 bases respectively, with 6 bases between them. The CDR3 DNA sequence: TGTGCCAGCAGTGAGAGGTTCTCCTACGAGCAGTACTTC. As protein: CASSERFSYEQYF.

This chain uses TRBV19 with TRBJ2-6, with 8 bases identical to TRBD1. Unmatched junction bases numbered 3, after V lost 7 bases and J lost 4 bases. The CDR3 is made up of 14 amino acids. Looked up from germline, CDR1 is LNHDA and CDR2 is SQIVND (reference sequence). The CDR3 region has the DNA TGTGCCAGTATCCAGGGGGCCGGGGCCAACGTCCTGACTTTC. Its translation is CASIQGAGANVLTF.

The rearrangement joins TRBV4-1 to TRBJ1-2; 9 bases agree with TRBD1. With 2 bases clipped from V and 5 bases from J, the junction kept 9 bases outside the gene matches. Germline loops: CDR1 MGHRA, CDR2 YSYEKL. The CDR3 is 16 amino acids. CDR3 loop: CASSQPGQGTRYGYTF. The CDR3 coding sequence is TGCGCCAGCAGCCAACCAGGACAGGGGACACGGTATGGCTACACCTTC.

The CDR3: CASSYSASGRGVEQYF. In DNA form, the CDR3 reads TGTGCCAGCAGTTACTCCGCTAGCGGGAGGGGGGTCGAGCAGTACTTC. The chain links TRBV6-5 to TRBJ2-7; 12 nucleotides line up with TRBD2. CDR1 and CDR2 (germline): MNHEY, SVGAGI. Trimming at V came to 0 bases and at J to 6 bases, leaving 6 bases not matched to a gene. The CDR3 has 16 amino acids.

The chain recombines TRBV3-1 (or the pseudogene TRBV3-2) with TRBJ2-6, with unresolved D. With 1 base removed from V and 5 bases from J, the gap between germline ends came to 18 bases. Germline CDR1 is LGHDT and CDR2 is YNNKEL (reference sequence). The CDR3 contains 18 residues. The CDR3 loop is CASSQVRYGPSRANVLTF. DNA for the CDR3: TGTGCCAGCAGCCAAGTACGTTATGGACCATCTCGGGCCAACGTCCTGACTTTC.

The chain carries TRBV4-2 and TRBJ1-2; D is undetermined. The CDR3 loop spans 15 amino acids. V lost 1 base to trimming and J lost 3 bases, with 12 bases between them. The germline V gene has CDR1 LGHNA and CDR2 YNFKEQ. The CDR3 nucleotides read TGTGCCAGCAGCCAAGTGAACGGCTTGGACTATGGCTACACCTTC. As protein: CASSQVNGLDYGYTF.

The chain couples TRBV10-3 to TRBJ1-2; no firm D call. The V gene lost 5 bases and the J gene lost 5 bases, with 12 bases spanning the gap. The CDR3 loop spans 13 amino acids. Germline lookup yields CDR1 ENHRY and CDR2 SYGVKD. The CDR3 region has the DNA TGTGCCATCAGTTCGGACGGATTATATGGCTACACCTTC. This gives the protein CAISSDGLYGYTF.

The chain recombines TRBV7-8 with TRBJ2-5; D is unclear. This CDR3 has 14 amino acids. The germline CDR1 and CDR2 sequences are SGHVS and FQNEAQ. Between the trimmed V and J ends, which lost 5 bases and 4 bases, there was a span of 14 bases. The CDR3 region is CASSPVMSRETQYF. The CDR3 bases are TGTGCCAGCAGCCCGGTGATGAGTAGAGAGACCCAGTACTTC.

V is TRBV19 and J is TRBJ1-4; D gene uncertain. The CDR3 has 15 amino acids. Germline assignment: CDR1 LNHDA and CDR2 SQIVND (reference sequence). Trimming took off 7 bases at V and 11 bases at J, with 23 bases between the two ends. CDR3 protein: CASTTAVFGVGKLFF. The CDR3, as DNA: TGTGCCAGTACAACAGCCGTGTTCGGGGTTGGCAAACTGTTTTTT.

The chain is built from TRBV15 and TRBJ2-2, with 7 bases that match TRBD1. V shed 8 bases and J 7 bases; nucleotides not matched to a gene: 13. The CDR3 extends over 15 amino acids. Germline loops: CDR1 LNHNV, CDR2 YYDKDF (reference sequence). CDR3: CATCLGGLQGGELFF. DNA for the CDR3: TGTGCCACCTGCTTAGGGGGCCTTCAGGGCGGGGAGCTGTTTTTT.